The clone carrying this TCR beta chain was observed a single time. Its specificity is not known. The sample is drawn from a study of T cell responses to AZD1222 COVID-19 vaccine. The wider study: Whether given at about 4 or about 12 weeks, second doses were pooled. Overall study findings and caveats: The CD4 TCRs associated with vaccination extended across spike and predominated at 160-218 and 743-854. A rise in Spike-specific TCR breadth and depth followed two AZD1222 doses. Most donors were white British and more were female, and clonal diversity was possibly underestimated.

Libraries were prepared by immunoSEQ multiplex PCR; TCRdb keeps only in-frame clonotypes and omits some of them. This table holds about 97,000 clones, 70% to 90% found once. The CDR3 extends over 19 amino acids. This sample comprised peripheral blood, obtained on day 0 of AZD1222 vaccination. This clonotype originated in an adult in good health. The chain uses TRBV21-1 and TRBJ2-7; the D segment call TRBD1 is taken from the table without a DNA check. TRBV21-1 is a documented pseudogene. CDR3 DNA: TGTGCCAGCAGCAAGAGGACAGGGGCCTTCTTTTTCAGCTCCTACGAGCAGTACTTC. It codes for CASSKRTGAFFFSSYEQYF.